The clone carrying this T cell receptor (beta chain) appeared many times. The data originate from a study of neurological immune-mediated disorders. It was by 5'RACE with 10-nucleotide random UMIs that the cDNA was made. MiXCR, applied by TCRdb to the 5' RACE reads, yields one record per CDR3 protein. The top ten clones hold 0.95% to 1.3% of a sample with over 65,000 distinct CDR3 sequences, 2% to 3% of them seen once. Per germline, CDR1 SEHNR and CDR2 FQNEAQ (reference sequence). This CDR3 has 15 amino acids. V gave up 1 base and J gave up 3 bases, with 10 bases separating them. The material sequenced was PBMCs. The receptor was derived from a woman aged 30 to 39 with multiple sclerosis. V is TRBV7-9 and J is TRBJ2-1; D is ambiguous. CDR3 coding DNA: TGTGCCAGCAGCTTAGGTCCAGCGAACTACAATGAGCAGTTCTTC. It encodes CASSLGPANYNEQFF.